The 15 T cell receptor beta chains reported below all come from one sample, sequenced in a study of regulatory T cells in long-lasting Graves disease. Sample time point: newly diagnosed GD, antithyroid drugs for less than 3 months. Following extraction of RNA from PBMCs, that RNA was used to make the TCR library. Both iRepertoire HTBI primers and Arm-PCR of CDR3 regions were used to build the TCR beta libraries. TCRdb recomputed calls from the multiplex PCR reads with MiXCR, one row per CDR3 protein. The sample lists about 220,000 distinct CDR3 sequences; around 19% were seen once. This sample was also put to use in a study of T cells in Graves' hyperthyroidism and ophthalmopathy.

Sequencing was performed on peripheral blood mononuclear cells (PBMCs), taken at new diagnosis, from a patient treated with antithyroid drugs. Receptor source: a woman aged 25 to 39 with Graves disease.

This clonotype was detected many times. The V gene is TRBV7-9, the J gene TRBJ1-1; D not certain. The CDR3 sequence is 15 residues long. Germline-derived CDR1 and CDR2 are SEHNR and FQNEAQ (reference sequence). V dropped 3 bases and J dropped 3 bases, with 14 bases sitting between them. The CDR3 DNA reads as TGTGCCAGCAGCTTGGCTGAGGTTGGGGACACTGAAGCTTTCTTT. Its translation is CASSLAEVGDTEAFF.

This clonotype was seen a handful of times. The chain joins TRBV3-1 to TRBJ1-1; no firm D call. CDR1 and CDR2 from the germline V gene are LGHDT and YNNKEL (reference sequence). The CDR3 length is 15 residues. V was pared by 0 bases and J by 3 bases, with 11 bases between. The CDR3 DNA sequence: TGTGCCAGCAGCCAAGATCAAGGAACCTACACTGAAGCTTTCTTT. Translation gives CASSQDQGTYTEAFF. The whole variable domain, remainder taken from reference TRBV3-1 and TRBJ1-1, is DTAVSQTPKYLVTQMGNDKSIKCEQNLGHDTMYWYKQDSKKFLKIMFSYNNKELIINETVPNRFSPKSPDKAHLNLHINSLELGDSAVYFCASSQDQGTYTEAFFGQGTRLTVV.

At least ten counts were recorded for this clonotype. The chain employs TRBV28 and TRBJ1-1; maybe TRBD1 (6 bases). This CDR3 spans 13 amino acids. Germline CDR1 is MDHEN and CDR2 is SYDVKM. Trimming shortened V by 2 bases and J by 5 bases, and 9 bases separated the two germline ends. The CDR3 nucleotides are TGTGCCAGCAGTTTACAGGGGTGGACTGAAGCTTTCTTT. Amino acids: CASSLQGWTEAFF.

This clonotype has a count of ten or more. This CDR3 reads CASSDGTGDYNSPLHF. The CDR3 DNA reads as TGTGCCAGCAGTGACGGGACAGGAGACTATAATTCACCCCTCCACTTT. The chain has TRBV9 and TRBJ1-6; 8 bases are shared with TRBD1. Germline V CDR1 and CDR2: SGDLS, YYNGEE. The CDR3 consists of 16 residues. V dropped 5 bases and J dropped 3; count of bases not matched to a gene: 7. Supplemented by reference TRBV9 and TRBJ1-6, the full variable domain reads DSGVTQTPKHLITATGQRVTLRCSPRSGDLSVYWYQQSLDQGLQFLIQYYNGEERAKGNILERFSAQQFPDLHSELNLSSLELGDSALYFCASSDGTGDYNSPLHFGNGTRLTVT.

This clonotype was found many times. The CDR3 region is CASSVGELFF. DNA of the CDR3: TGTGCCAGCAGCGTCGGGGAGCTGTTTTTT. The chain joins TRBV2 to TRBJ2-2, with D hard to call. The germline gives CDR1 SNHLY, CDR2 FYNNEI. With 6 bases removed from V and 7 bases from J, the gap between germline ends came to 3 bases. The length of the CDR3 is 10 residues.

This clonotype was counted at least ten times. The V call is TRBV6-2 or TRBV6-3, the J call TRBJ2-5, with D possibly matching TRBD2 (7 bases). CDR1 is MNHEY, CDR2 SVGEGT, per germline. The germline V and J ends were trimmed by 11 bases and 4 bases, with 17 bases remaining between them. The CDR3 is 13 amino acids. The DNA for the CDR3 is TGTGCCTGCTACAGGGAGGGTCGAGAGACCCAGTACTTC. Its translation: CACYREGRETQYF.

The genes are TRBV28 and TRBJ1-5; 8 bases fit TRBD1. J lost 9 bases, V lost 6 bases, and 13 bases had no gene match. CDR3 size: 15 residues. Germline CDR1 MDHEN, CDR2 SYDVKM. The CDR3 bases are TGTGCCAGCAGGGAACCTTCAGGGGGCCTTCGGCCCCAGCATTTT. Translation gives CASREPSGGLRPQHF.

About this clonotype itself: A read error may account for a junction end that differs from germline. The gene calls are TRBV11-3 and TRBJ2-3, with a possible D match to TRBD1 (6 bases). Per the germline V gene, CDR1 is SGHNT and CDR2 is YENEEA. The CDR3 covers 13 residues. As DNA, the CDR3 is TGTGCCAGCAGCTTAGACCAGGGGAATACCCAGTATTTT. Translated, it gives CASSLDQGNTQYF.

This clonotype was seen at least ten times. The rearrangement joins TRBV12-3 or TRBV12-4 to TRBJ1-2; 9 bases match TRBD1. The CDR3 runs to 14 residues. Unmatched junction bases numbered 10, after V lost 7 bases and J lost 7 bases. CDR3 residues: CASNAGTGIGGYTF. In DNA, the CDR3 is TGTGCCAGCAATGCCGGGACAGGGATCGGTGGCTACACCTTC.

Ten or more counts support this clonotype. This sequence joins TRBV7-3 and TRBJ2-6; D call uncertain. Trimming left V 4 bases short and J 0 bases short, with 4 bases between. CDR3 size: 14 residues. Per the germline V gene, CDR1 is SGHTA and CDR2 is FQGTGA. DNA of the CDR3: TGTGCCAGCAGCTCTTCCTCTGGGGCCAACGTCCTGACTTTC. It is translated as CASSSSSGANVLTF. Filled out from reference TRBV7-3 and TRBJ2-6, the complete variable domain reads GAGVSQTPSNKVTEKGKYVELRCDPISGHTALYWYRQSLGQGPEFLIYFQGTGAADDSGLPNDRFFAVRPEGSVSTLKIQRTERGDSAVYLCASSSSSGANVLTFGAGSRLTVL.

The J gene is TRBJ2-3, the V gene TRBV7-2, with 7 bases fitting TRBD2. V shed 0 bases, J shed 1 base, and the junction held 1 base outside the gene matches. The germline gives CDR1 SGHTA, CDR2 FQGNSA. The CDR3 has 15 residues. The CDR3, as DNA: TGTGCCAGCAGCTTAGCGCTAGCGGGCACAGATACGCAGTATTTT. Amino acids: CASSLALAGTDTQYF.

Concerning this clonotype itself: Compared with germline, one end of the junction differs, possibly owing to a read error. The chain has TRBV5-5 and TRBJ2-2; 8 bases are a match to TRBD1. Germline V gene data show CDR1 as SGHKS and CDR2 as YYEKEE (reference sequence). There are 15 residues in the CDR3. The CDR3 region has the DNA TGTACCAGCAGCGCACAGGGGGGAGGCACCGGGGAGCTGTTTTTT. Encoded protein: CTSSAQGGGTGELFF.

This clonotype was counted at least ten times. This chain links TRBV6-1 with TRBJ1-2, with D possibly TRBD1 on 6 matching bases. Looked up from germline, CDR1 is MNHNS and CDR2 is SASEGT. V was pared by 8 bases and J by 4 bases, with 17 bases between. The CDR3 loop spans 14 amino acids. CDR3 in DNA: TGTGCCAGCGCACGTAGGGACAACGGCTATGGCTACACCTTC. Translating gives CASARRDNGYGYTF.

This clonotype was picked up many times. The chain combines TRBV12-5 with TRBJ2-5; D ambiguous. The CDR3 is 13 amino acids. With 0 bases removed from V and 4 bases from J, the gap between germline ends came to 6 bases. Looked up from germline, CDR1 is LGHNT and CDR2 is FRNRAP. DNA for the CDR3: TGTGCTAGTGGTTTGGTACAATCAGAGACCCAGTACTTC. As protein: CASGLVQSETQYF.

V gene TRBV6-5 combines with J gene TRBJ2-7, with 7 bases matching TRBD1. The germline gives CDR1 MNHEY, CDR2 SVGAGI. This CDR3 has 13 amino acids. Germline trimming cut 5 bases from V and 4 bases from J; bases unmatched to any gene: 5. The CDR3 DNA follows: TGTGCCAGCAGTAAAGGACAGGAGTACGAGCAGTACTTC. The encoded protein is CASSKGQEYEQYF.